This T cell receptor beta chain was observed in a study of shared clonotypes between healthy human individuals. Data came from immunoSEQ multiplex PCR; TCRdb stores just in-frame clones and leaves some out. The sample yields about 680,000 clones, about 91% seen once. The naive CD8 population came from CD45RO-negative cells selected for CCR7, without terminally differentiated effector memory CD45RA+ cells. In germline, CDR1 is SQVTM, CDR2 ANQGSEA. The CDR3 is 14 residues long. The V segment lost 6 bases and the J segment 3 bases; nucleotides outside the gene matches: 6. The receptor was isolated from a man aged 25-40 years in good health. Specimen: naive CD8+ T cells sorted from blood. V gene TRBV29-1 combines with J gene TRBJ1-5, with 9 bases fitting TRBD1. The CDR3 nucleotides read TGCAGCGTAGTTGACAGGGGGTACAATCAGCCCCAGCATTTT. Its protein product is CSVVDRGYNQPQHF.